The 23 T cell receptor beta chains presented below share a single source sample, sequenced in a study of shared T cell receptors in the human thymus. Repertoires were generated with immunoSEQ multiplex PCR, while TCRdb's copy carries only in-frame clones and drops some. The sample lists roughly 560,000 clones; approximately 80% were seen once. The sample was also reused in another study, on human thymus T cells.

Sequencing was performed on thymocytes. Source of these receptors: a boy younger than two with a congenital heart defect.

This clone was counted a few times. J is TRBJ2-2 and V is TRBV25-1; TRBD1 might be the D (6 bases). The CDR3 spans 15 residues. CDR1 and CDR2 (germline): MGHDK, SYGVNS. Trimming removed 2 bases from V and 0 bases from J, with 7 bases in between. The CDR3 sequence: CASSEGTSNTGELFF. As DNA, the CDR3 is TGTGCCAGCAGTGAAGGGACATCGAACACCGGGGAGCTGTTTTTT.

This chain uses TRBV6-4 with TRBJ1-2, with a tentative D call TRBD1 (5 bases). V was cut by 3 bases and J by 5 bases, with 16 bases left in between. Per germline, CDR1 MRHNA and CDR2 SNTAGT. This CDR3 has 15 residues. The CDR3 loop is CASSDNGGGEYGYTF. The CDR3 DNA reads as TGTGCCAGCAGTGATAACGGCGGGGGTGAATATGGCTACACCTTC.

V is TRBV7-2 and J is TRBJ2-2; D not certain. V lost 1 base and J 0 bases, leaving 9 bases between the germline ends. The CDR3 covers 16 residues. CDR1 is SGHTA and CDR2 is FQGNSA in the germline V gene. In nucleotides, the CDR3 is TGTGCCAGCAGCTTAGGAGGTTCCCCGAACACCGGGGAGCTGTTTTTT. This codes for CASSLGGSPNTGELFF.

The chain links TRBV19 to TRBJ2-7, with D perhaps TRBD1 (5 bases). CDR1 is LNHDA, CDR2 SQIVND, per germline (reference sequence). Between the trimmed V and J ends, which lost 0 bases and 1 base, there was a span of 16 bases. The CDR3 loop spans 17 amino acids. CDR3 in DNA: TGTGCCAGTAGTATAGATAACGTCGTCGACAGATCCTACGAGCAGTACTTC. Residues: CASSIDNVVDRSYEQYF.

V usage is TRBV4-2 and J usage is TRBJ2-7; D not resolved. CDR1 and CDR2 (germline): LGHNA, YNFKEQ. With 1 base removed from V and 3 bases from J, the gap between germline ends came to 10 bases. The CDR3 totals 14 residues. CDR3 protein: CASSQGGSDYEQYF. In nucleotides, the CDR3 is TGTGCCAGCAGCCAAGGAGGATCGGACTACGAGCAGTACTTC.

This clone was counted only a few times. The V call is TRBV15, the J call TRBJ2-1, with TRBD2 matching 11 bases. CDR1 is LNHNV, CDR2 YYDKDF, per germline (reference sequence). V lost 3 bases and J lost 0; bases outside the gene matches: 16. There are 21 residues in the CDR3. CDR3 nucleotides: TGTGCCACCAGCAGGGTGCTCAGGACTAGCGGGCCTACCAGCTCCTACAATGAGCAGTTCTTC. The encoded protein is CATSRVLRTSGPTSSYNEQFF.

This clone appeared a single time. V usage is TRBV10-2 and J usage is TRBJ1-4; the D is unclear. This CDR3 has 13 amino acids. With 7 bases removed from V and 2 bases from J, the gap between germline ends came to 8 bases. Germline lookup yields CDR1 WSHSY and CDR2 SAAADI. The chain's CDR3 is CASTGVTNEKLFF. The CDR3 DNA is TGCGCCAGCACCGGGGTCACTAATGAAAAACTGTTTTTT.

This clone came up once. The J gene is TRBJ1-2, the V gene TRBV2; 7 nucleotides line up with TRBD1. This CDR3 is 15 amino acids long. V shed 0 bases and J 7 bases; nucleotides not matched to a gene: 8. Germline V gene sequence: CDR1 SNHLY, CDR2 FYNNEI. CDR3 DNA: TGTGCCAGCAGTGAAGCGCTAGACAGGGTGGCTGGCTACACCTTC. As protein: CASSEALDRVAGYTF. The variable domain in full, with the rest retrieved from reference TRBV2 and TRBJ1-2, is EPEVTQTPSHQVTQMGQEVILRCVPISNHLYFYWYRQILGQKVEFLVSFYNNEISEKSEIFDDQFSVERPDGSNFTLKIRSTKLEDSAMYFCASSEALDRVAGYTFGSGTRLTVV.

The chain employs TRBV4-3 and TRBJ1-4, with D maybe TRBD1 (6 bases). The V gene's germline CDR1 is LGHNA and CDR2 YSLEER. This CDR3 region has 17 residues. The V and J ends lost 0 bases and 5 bases respectively, with 16 bases between them. The CDR3 spells CASSQEGLRGLNEKLFF. Written as DNA, the CDR3 is TGCGCCAGCAGCCAAGAAGGGCTAAGGGGGTTGAATGAAAAACTGTTTTTT.

The V gene is TRBV28, the J gene TRBJ2-1, with D tentatively TRBD2 (5 bases). Germline loops: CDR1 MDHEN, CDR2 SYDVKM. The CDR3 extends over 13 amino acids. The germline V and J ends were trimmed by 11 bases and 3 bases, with 14 bases remaining between them. This chain's CDR3 is CAASLGVYNEQFF. The CDR3 region has the DNA TGTGCCGCATCCCTCGGGGTCTACAATGAGCAGTTCTTC.

The chain carries TRBV9 and TRBJ1-2, with a weak D call TRBD1 (5 bases). The germline V gene has CDR1 SGDLS and CDR2 YYNGEE. Trimming removed 0 bases at V and 5 bases at J, with 11 bases between. CDR3 length: 14 amino acids. The CDR3 DNA is TGTGCCAGCAGCGTAGTGCAGGGCAAATATGGCTACACCTTC. This translates into CASSVVQGKYGYTF.

This clone turned up a few times. The rearrangement joins TRBV29-1 to TRBJ1-1; no reliable D call. The CDR3 contains 14 residues. The germline gives CDR1 SQVTM, CDR2 ANQGSEA. V was cut by 4 bases and J by 0 bases, with 12 bases left in between. The CDR3 reads CSVAREPVNTEAFF. The CDR3 coding sequence is TGCAGCGTTGCGAGGGAGCCTGTGAACACTGAAGCTTTCTTT. The variable domain in full, with the rest retrieved from reference TRBV29-1 and TRBJ1-1, is SAVISQKPSRDICQRGTSLTIQCQVDSQVTMMFWYRQQPGQSLTLIATANQGSEATYESGFVIDKFPISRPNLTFSTLTVSNMSPEDSSIYLCSVAREPVNTEAFFGQGTRLTVV.

The chain combines TRBV25-1 with TRBJ2-7; the match to TRBD2 covers 7 bases. There are 15 residues in the CDR3. J was trimmed by 6 bases and V by 2 bases; bases with no gene match: 10. CDR1 is MGHDK, CDR2 SYGVNS, per germline. The DNA for the CDR3 is TGTGCCAGCAGTGAAACCGTGGGGAGGGTCTGCGAGCAGTACTTC. Translation gives CASSETVGRVCEQYF.

This clone was found once. The rearrangement joins TRBV29-1 to TRBJ1-2, with a possible D match to TRBD1 (5 bases). Germline V CDR1 and CDR2: SQVTM, ANQGSEA. The CDR3 length is 14 residues. V was pared by 6 bases and J by 2 bases, with 16 bases between. The CDR3: CSVAPLGGNYGYTF. The CDR3 DNA reads as TGCAGCGTAGCCCCCCTCGGGGGGAACTATGGCTACACCTTC. Complete variable domain (other parts from reference TRBV29-1 and TRBJ1-2): SAVISQKPSRDICQRGTSLTIQCQVDSQVTMMFWYRQQPGQSLTLIATANQGSEATYESGFVIDKFPISRPNLTFSTLTVSNMSPEDSSIYLCSVAPLGGNYGYTFGSGTRLTVV.

V and J are TRBV6-5 and TRBJ2-7, with a possible D match to TRBD2 (5 bases). V shed 2 bases and J shed 4 bases, with 12 bases lying between them. The CDR3 is 14 residues long. The germline V gene has CDR1 MNHEY and CDR2 SVGAGI. CDR3 in amino acids: CASSYDAGWYEQYF. In DNA form, the CDR3 reads TGTGCCAGCAGTTACGATGCGGGTTGGTACGAGCAGTACTTC.

This clone was recorded once. V and J are TRBV5-4 and TRBJ1-6; 7 bases line up with TRBD1. The CDR3 spans 16 residues. Trimming took 4 bases from V and 7 from J; bases not matched to a gene: 11. Germline V gene lookup returns CDR1 SGHNT and CDR2 YYREEE (reference sequence). Here the CDR3 reads CASSTGTDRSNSPLHF. The CDR3 coding sequence is TGTGCCAGCAGCACCGGGACAGATAGAAGCAATTCACCCCTCCACTTT.

The V gene is TRBV6-4, the J gene TRBJ2-2; 7 positions agree with TRBD2. Looked up from germline, CDR1 is MRHNA and CDR2 is SNTAGT. V was clipped by 2 bases and J by 2 bases; unmatched bases: 11. The CDR3 covers 18 residues. The CDR3 DNA sequence: TGTGCCAGCAGTGACGTACGCGGGAGAGGATCTAACACCGGGGAGCTGTTTTTT. Its translation: CASSDVRGRGSNTGELFF.

V and J are TRBV5-4 and TRBJ2-1; 7 nucleotides line up with TRBD2. The V gene end was trimmed by 4 bases and the J gene end by 4 bases; junction bases not matched to a gene: 17. The CDR3 extends over 18 amino acids. The germline V gene has CDR1 SGHNT and CDR2 YYREEE (reference sequence). In nucleotides, the CDR3 is TGTGCCAGCAGCCCACATCCTCCCGGGACTAAAGCTTACAATGAGCAGTTCTTC. Protein: CASSPHPPGTKAYNEQFF.

Concerning this clone: The junction differs from germline at one of its ends, possibly a read error. The CDR3 DNA reads TGTGCCAGTAGGGACAGGGCTAAGGAAAAACTGTTTTTT. It specifies CASRDRAKEKLFF. V is TRBV19 and J is TRBJ1-4, with 8 bases matching TRBD1. Germline CDR1 LNHDA, CDR2 SQIVND (reference sequence). The length of the CDR3 is 13 residues.

The chain carries TRBV10-3 and TRBJ2-7; 8 bases match TRBD2. CDR1 and CDR2 (germline): ENHRY, SYGVKD. CDR3 length: 15 residues. The V segment lost 4 bases and the J segment 2 bases; nucleotides outside the gene matches: 7. CDR3 protein: CAISGRAGEAYEQYF. The CDR3, as DNA: TGTGCCATCAGTGGGAGAGCGGGAGAGGCCTACGAGCAGTACTTC.

The V gene is TRBV5-7, the J gene TRBJ2-3; 7 bases agree with TRBD1. TRBV5-7 is filed as an ORF, its function uncertain. The trim removed 1 base at V and 3 bases at J, leaving 8 bases unmatched. The CDR3 has 16 residues. The CDR3 loop reads CASSLLRDRRTDTQYF. The DNA for the CDR3 is TGTGCCAGCAGCTTGCTTAGGGACAGACGGACAGATACGCAGTATTTT.

The chain uses TRBV27 and TRBJ1-2; TRBD1 matches at 7 bases. This CDR3 contains 14 residues. CDR1 and CDR2 from the germline V gene are MNHEY and SMNVEV (reference sequence). Trimming at V came to 2 bases and at J to 8 bases, leaving 8 bases not matched to a gene. CDR3 amino acids: CASSLGAGGKGYTF. Written as DNA, the CDR3 is TGTGCCAGCAGTTTAGGGGCAGGGGGAAAAGGCTACACCTTC.

The rearrangement joins TRBV18 to TRBJ2-1; 13 bases fit TRBD2. The CDR3 has 18 residues. V was clipped by 0 bases and J by 9 bases; unmatched bases: 11. Germline CDR1 and CDR2: KGHSH and LQKENI. The CDR3: CASSPPPWTSGRSGEQFF. The DNA of the CDR3 is TGTGCCAGCTCACCACCGCCCTGGACTAGCGGGAGATCGGGTGAGCAGTTCTTC.